The source of this T cell receptor beta chain is a study of cytomegalovirus exposure and HLA in healthy donors. PCR primers comprised 60 Vbeta and 13 Jbeta primers. Only in-frame clones appear in the TCRdb table, and some are missing; sequencing was by immunoSEQ multiplex PCR. This table holds roughly 160,000 clones, approximately 78% found once. The material sequenced was PBMCs. This TCR was recovered from a woman aged 25 to 39 in good health and CMV-seropositive.

The CDR3 loop reads CASSHDFWDRGPGANVLTF. The CDR3 nucleotides read TGTGCCAGCAGCCATGATTTCTGGGACAGGGGGCCTGGGGCCAACGTCCTGACTTTC. The rearrangement joins TRBV2 to TRBJ2-6, with TRBD1 identical over 12 bases. The V segment lost 6 bases and the J segment 2 bases; nucleotides outside the gene matches: 11. Germline-derived CDR1 and CDR2 are SNHLY and FYNNEI. This CDR3 contains 19 residues.